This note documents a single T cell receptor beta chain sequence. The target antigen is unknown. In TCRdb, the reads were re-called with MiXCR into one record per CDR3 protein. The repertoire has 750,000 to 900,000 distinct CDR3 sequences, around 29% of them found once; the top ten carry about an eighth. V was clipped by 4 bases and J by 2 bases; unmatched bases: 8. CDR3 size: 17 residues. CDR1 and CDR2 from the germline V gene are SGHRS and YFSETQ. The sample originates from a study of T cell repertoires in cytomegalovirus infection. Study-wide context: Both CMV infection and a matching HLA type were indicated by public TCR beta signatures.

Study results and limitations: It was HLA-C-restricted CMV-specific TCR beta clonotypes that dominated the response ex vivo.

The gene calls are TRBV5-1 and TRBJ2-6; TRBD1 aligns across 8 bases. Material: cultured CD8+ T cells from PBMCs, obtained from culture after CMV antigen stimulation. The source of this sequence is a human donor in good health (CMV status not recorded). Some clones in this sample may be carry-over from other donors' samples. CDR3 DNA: TGCGCCAGCAGCACCGGACAGGGAGGAACTGGGGCCAACGTCCTGACTTTC. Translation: CASSTGQGGTGANVLTF. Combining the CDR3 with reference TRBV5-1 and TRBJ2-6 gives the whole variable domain KAGVTQTPRYLIKTRGQQVTLSCSPISGHRSVSWYQQTPGQGLQFLFEYFSETQRNKGNFPGRFSGRQFSNSRSEMNVSTLELGDSALYLCASSTGQGGTGANVLTFGAGSRLTVL.